There are a few counts of the clone carrying this T cell receptor (beta chain). Its matching antigen is unknown. These data come from a study of CD8 T cells in ankylosing spondylitis. Findings of the study overall: Significant enrichment of disease-linked clones was reportedly seen in matched ankylosing spondylitis synovial fluid. Earlier work had already found some motif variants in reactive arthritis synovial fluid and blood. Within peripheral blood, clones linked to disease were CD8+ and relatively rare. Roughly eight highly homologous variants made up a TCR beta motif, and this motif appeared characteristic of ankylosing spondylitis blood.

Trimming took 0 bases from V and 3 from J, leaving 12 bases between them. The CDR3 spans 15 residues. Looked up from germline, CDR1 is MNHEY and CDR2 is SVGAGI. Making the TCR beta libraries involved quantitative 5'-RACE with molecular barcodes. TCRdb reanalysed the 5' RACE reads using MiXCR and keeps one entry per CDR3 protein. Of about 220,000 distinct CDR3 sequences listed, 7% to 8% are singletons. The material sequenced was blood, either unsorted or a sorted T cell fraction (not recorded which). This clonotype was sampled from a male donor with ankylosing spondylitis. The rearrangement joins TRBV6-5 to TRBJ2-7, with unresolved D. CDR3 amino acids: CASSYSAGFYYEQYF. CDR3 sequence (DNA): TGTGCCAGCAGTTACTCCGCCGGGTTTTACTACGAGCAGTACTTC.